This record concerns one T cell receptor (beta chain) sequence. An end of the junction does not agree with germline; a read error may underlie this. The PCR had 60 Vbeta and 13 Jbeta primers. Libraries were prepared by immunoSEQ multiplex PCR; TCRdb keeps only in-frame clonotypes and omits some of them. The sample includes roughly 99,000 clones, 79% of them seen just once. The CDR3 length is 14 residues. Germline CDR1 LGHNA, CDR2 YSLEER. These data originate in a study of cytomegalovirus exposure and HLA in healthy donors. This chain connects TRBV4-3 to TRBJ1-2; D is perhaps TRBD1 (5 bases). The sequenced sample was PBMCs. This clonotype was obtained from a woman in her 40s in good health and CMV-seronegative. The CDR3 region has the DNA TGCGCCAGCAGCCAAGCGAACAGGAACTATGGCTACCCCTTC. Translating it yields CASSQANRNYGYPF.